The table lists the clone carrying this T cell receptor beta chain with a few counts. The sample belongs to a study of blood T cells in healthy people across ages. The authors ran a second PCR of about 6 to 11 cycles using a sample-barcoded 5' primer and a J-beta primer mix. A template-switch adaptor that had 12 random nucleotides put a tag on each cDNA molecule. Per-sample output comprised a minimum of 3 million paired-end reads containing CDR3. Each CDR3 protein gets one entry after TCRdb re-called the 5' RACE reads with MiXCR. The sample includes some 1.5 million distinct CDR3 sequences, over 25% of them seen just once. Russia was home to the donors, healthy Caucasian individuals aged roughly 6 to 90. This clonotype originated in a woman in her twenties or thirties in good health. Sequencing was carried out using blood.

CDR3 in DNA: TGTGCCAGCAGTTTTCGACAGATGAACACTGAAGCTTTCTTT. Amino acids: CASSFRQMNTEAFF. The rearrangement links TRBV28 to TRBJ1-1; perhaps TRBD1 as D (5 bases). The CDR3 loop spans 14 amino acids. The germline CDR1 and CDR2 sequences are MDHEN and SYDVKM. The V gene lost 3 bases and the J gene lost 0 bases, with 8 bases spanning the gap.